These T cell receptor beta chains were read from a single sample in a study of cytomegalovirus exposure and HLA in healthy donors. Libraries were prepared by immunoSEQ multiplex PCR; TCRdb keeps only in-frame clonotypes and omits some of them. The sample contains tens of thousands of clones, more than 60% of which appear only once. Source material: PBMCs. All receptors derive from a man aged 50-59 years in good health and CMV-seropositive. Both conserved end residues are part of each CDR3. A D gene is named only where the DNA matches it firmly. A row's size may be missing; if present it is once, few, many or a size class.

V gene	D gene	clone size	J gene	CDR3 DNA	CDR3 protein
TRBV19	NA	NA	TRBJ1-5	TGTGCCAGTAGGGCGGGGAATCAGCCCCAGCATTTT	CASRAGNQPQHF
TRBV29-1	NA	NA	TRBJ2-3	TGCAGCGCGGGTTATAAAACATACACAGATACGCAGTATTTT	CSAGYKTYTDTQYF
TRBV5-4	TRBD1	NA	TRBJ1-4	TGTGCCAGCAGCCCCTCGACAGGGAGTAATGAAAAACTGTTTTTT	CASSPSTGSNEKLFF
TRBV25-1	NA	NA	TRBJ1-5	TGTGCCAGCAGTGAACCCGGGTTTTATCAGCCCCAGCATTTT	CASSEPGFYQPQHF
TRBV5-1	TRBD1	NA	TRBJ1-4	TGCGCCAGCGCAAGACAGGGGTCGGATGAAAAACTGTTTTTT	CASARQGSDEKLFF
TRBV29-1	TRBD1	NA	TRBJ2-7	TGCAGCGTTGAGACAGGGGGGTACGAGCAGTACTTC	CSVETGGYEQYF
TRBV6-5	TRBD2	NA	TRBJ2-7	TGTGCCAGCAGTTACTCGAAACTAGCGAGAACTTCCGAGCAGTACTTC	CASSYSKLARTSEQYF
TRBV2	NA	few	TRBJ2-1	TGTGCCAGCAGTGACTGGGGCAGCTCCTACAATGAGCAGTTCTTC	CASSDWGSSYNEQFF
TRBV6-1	NA	NA	TRBJ1-2	TGTGCCAGCAGTGAAGTTCAGGGCTATGGCTACACCTTC	CASSEVQGYGYTF
TRBV11-2	NA	NA	TRBJ2-2	TGTGCCAGCACCGGCAGGGTGAACACCGGGGAGCTGTTTTTT	CASTGRVNTGELFF
TRBV5-1	TRBD1	NA	TRBJ2-7	TGCGCCAGCTGGAGGGGACAGGGGGCGCCTGAGCAGTACTTC	CASWRGQGAPEQYF
TRBV9	TRBD1	NA	TRBJ2-5	TGTGCCAGCAGCCATCCCTCCCGGACAGGGAGGGAGACCCAGTACTTC	CASSHPSRTGRETQYF
TRBV29-1	NA	NA	TRBJ2-1	TGCAGCGTTGTGGGGGACACTTACAATGAGCAGTTCTTC	CSVVGDTYNEQFF
TRBV7-9	NA	NA	TRBJ1-2	TGTGCCAGCAGCTCTATCGAGGGCGCCGGCTACACCTTC	CASSSIEGAGYTF
TRBV6-5	TRBD1	NA	TRBJ1-4	TGTGCCAGCAGCACGACAGGGTCTCATGAAAAACTGTTTTTT	CASSTTGSHEKLFF
TRBV29-1	NA	NA	TRBJ2-4	TGCAGCGCCAGGGTGATAGGCAAAAACATTCAGTACTTC	CSARVIGKNIQYF
TRBV5-1	TRBD1	NA	TRBJ2-7	TGCGCCAGCAGCTTGGAGCCAGGGGGCACGAGCTCCTACGAGCAGTACTTC	CASSLEPGGTSSYEQYF
TRBV7-9	NA	NA	TRBJ2-5	TGTGCCAGCAGCCGAACAAGAGGGGGGGTCGGAGAGACCCAGTACTTC	CASSRTRGGVGETQYF
TRBV30	TRBD2	once	TRBJ2-5	TGTGCCGCAGAGGCTAGCGGACAAGAGACCCAGTACTTC	CAAEASGQETQYF
TRBV30	TRBD2	few	TRBJ2-7	TGTGCCTGGGTAGCGGGGGGGCCGGTGAACGAGCAGTACTTC	CAWVAGGPVNEQYF
TRBV5-6	NA	NA	TRBJ2-2	TGTGCCACGTATAAGTGGGGCCCCGGGGAGCTGTTTTTT	CATYKWGPGELFF
TRBV6-1	NA	NA	TRBJ2-5	TGTGCCAGCAGTCCCCTGGCGGGTGGTAGAGAGACCCAGTACTTC	CASSPLAGGRETQYF
TRBV4-1	TRBD1	NA	TRBJ1-5	TGCGCCAGCAGCCATGCAGGGGGTAGCAATCAGCCCCAGCATTTT	CASSHAGGSNQPQHF
TRBV19	TRBD1	NA	TRBJ2-5	TGTGCCAGTAGTAAGACAGGACAGGGGGCCACCTTGAGGCAAGAGACCCAGTACTTC	CASSKTGQGATLRQETQYF
TRBV2	TRBD1	medium-sized	TRBJ1-4	TGTGCCAGCAGTGGGACAGGGGGGAAACTGTTTTTT	CASSGTGGKLFF
TRBV4-1	NA	few	TRBJ1-1	TGCGCCAGCAGCCAAGATGCTCGGAGGGGGAACACTGAAGCTTTCTTT	CASSQDARRGNTEAFF
TRBV5-8	NA	NA	TRBJ2-3	TGTGCCAGCAGCACTCAGGGTTCCGATACGCAGTATTTT	CASSTQGSDTQYF